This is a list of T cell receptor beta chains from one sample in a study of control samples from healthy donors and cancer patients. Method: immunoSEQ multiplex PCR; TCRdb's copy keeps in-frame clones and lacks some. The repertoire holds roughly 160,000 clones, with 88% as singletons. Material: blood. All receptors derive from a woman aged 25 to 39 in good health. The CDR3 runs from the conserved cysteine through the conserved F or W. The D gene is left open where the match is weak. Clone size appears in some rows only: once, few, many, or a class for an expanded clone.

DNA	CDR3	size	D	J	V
TGTGCCAGCAGTTTATACCGGGCTAGCGGTAGCACAGATACGCAGTATTTT	CASSLYRASGSTDTQYF	-	TRBD2	TRBJ2-3	TRBV28
TGTGCCAGTAGGAAACAGGGGGCCAACTATGGCTACACCTTC	CASRKQGANYGYTF	-	TRBD1	TRBJ1-2	TRBV19
TGCGCCAGCAGCTTGGGACTAGCGGGGACCTACGAGCAGTACTTC	CASSLGLAGTYEQYF	-	TRBD2	TRBJ2-7	TRBV5-1
TGTGCCAGCAAAACCCAGGGAGCGACTAATGAAAAACTGTTTTTT	CASKTQGATNEKLFF	-	-	TRBJ1-4	TRBV28
TGTGCCAGCAGTGAATTTCAGCGGCCATCCACAGATACGCAGTATTTT	CASSEFQRPSTDTQYF	-	-	TRBJ2-3	TRBV25-1
TGTGCCAGTAGTCCCAGCAGGGGGCCAGGTAGTCAGCCCCAGCATTTT	CASSPSRGPGSQPQHF	-	TRBD1	TRBJ1-5	TRBV19
TGTGCCAGCAGTTTAGGGTATCAGCCCCAGCATTTT	CASSLGYQPQHF	-	-	TRBJ1-5	TRBV12-3/TRBV12-4
TGTGCCAGCAGTGAACTCAGGGACACTGAAGCTTTCTTT	CASSELRDTEAFF	-	-	TRBJ1-1	TRBV7-9
TGTGCCAGCAGTTTGACAGGGGATTCACCCCTCCACTTT	CASSLTGDSPLHF	-	TRBD1	TRBJ1-6	TRBV12-3/TRBV12-4
TGTGCCACCAGTGATATGGCAGGGGACCTAGCGGCGTACAATGAGCAGTTCTTC	CATSDMAGDLAAYNEQFF	-	-	TRBJ2-1	TRBV24-1
TGTGCCAGCAGGACTAGCGGGGGGGCCTATGGGGCCAACGTCCTGACTTTC	CASRTSGGAYGANVLTF	-	TRBD2	TRBJ2-6	TRBV2
TGCGCCAGCAGCTTTTTCGAGACCCAGTACTTC	CASSFFETQYF	-	-	TRBJ2-5	TRBV5-1
TGTGCCAGCAGCTTGGAGGGGGGTCCCAACAATGAGCAGTTCTTC	CASSLEGGPNNEQFF	-	-	TRBJ2-1	TRBV5-8
TGTGCCACCTTCCCTGGGTGGCGGCAAAGTAGGTTC	CATFPGWRQSRF	-	-	TRBJ2-7	TRBV24-1
TGTGCCAGCAGTTTTAGGGGGAGCAATCAGCCCCAGCATTTT	CASSFRGSNQPQHF	-	-	TRBJ1-5	TRBV27
TGTGCCAGCAGCCTTACAGGGGTAACCACCGGGGAGCTGTTTTTT	CASSLTGVTTGELFF	-	TRBD1	TRBJ2-2	TRBV5-6
TGTGCCAGCAGTGACCTGACTAGCGGGAGGTGGGGCGAGCAGTACTTC	CASSDLTSGRWGEQYF	-	TRBD2	TRBJ2-7	TRBV2
TGTGCCAGCATGGATTTAGCGGGGCCTTACAATGAGCAGTTCTTC	CASMDLAGPYNEQFF	-	TRBD2	TRBJ2-1	TRBV28
TGTGCCACCAGCGAGGGACTAGCGGGACTCTACAATGAGCAGTTCTTC	CATSEGLAGLYNEQFF	-	TRBD2	TRBJ2-1	TRBV24-1
TGTGCCAGCAGTGAGGGAGGTTCGGTGGGTGATGAGCAGTTCTTC	CASSEGGSVGDEQFF	-	-	TRBJ2-1	TRBV6-1
TGCGCCAGCAGCTTGGCGGGACAGTACTACGAGCAGTACTTC	CASSLAGQYYEQYF	-	TRBD1	TRBJ2-7	TRBV5-1
TGCGCCAGCAGCCAGGGAAGGGGGGACGGGGAGACCCAGTACTTC	CASSQGRGDGETQYF	-	-	TRBJ2-5	TRBV4-1
TGCGCCAGCAGCCAAGGGGTAATGAACACTGAAGCTTTCTTT	CASSQGVMNTEAFF	-	-	TRBJ1-1	TRBV4-1
TGTGCCAGCAGCCAAGATCTGGGTGGCGGGAATGAGCAGTTCTTC	CASSQDLGGGNEQFF	-	-	TRBJ2-1	TRBV3-1/TRBV3-2
TGTGCCACCAGTGAGACCCCCCAAGAGACCCAGTACTTC	CATSETPQETQYF	once	-	TRBJ2-5	TRBV24-1
TGTGCCAGCAGTTACTCGACGAATGAGCAGTTCTTC	CASSYSTNEQFF	-	-	TRBJ2-1	TRBV6-2/TRBV6-3
TGTGCCAGCAGTCACCGGGACTATCACAATGAGCAGTTCTTC	CASSHRDYHNEQFF	-	TRBD2	TRBJ2-1	TRBV6-5
TGCGCCAGCAGCCAAAAGACCGGGACACCCACCGGGGAGCTGTTTTTT	CASSQKTGTPTGELFF	-	-	TRBJ2-2	TRBV4-1
TGTGCCAGCAGTGAAGAGGGACTAAGCTCTGGGGCCAACGTCCTGACTTTC	CASSEEGLSSGANVLTF	-	TRBD2	TRBJ2-6	TRBV6-1
TGTGCCAGCAGCTTAGGGGACAGAGTTTACAATGAGCAGTTCTTC	CASSLGDRVYNEQFF	once	TRBD1	TRBJ2-1	TRBV11-3
TGTGCCAGTAGTATTTTAGATCGGGGGGGCGGAGAGACCCAGTACTTC	CASSILDRGGGETQYF	few	TRBD2	TRBJ2-5	TRBV19
TGTGCCAGCAGCTATTCTGAGGCGCAGTTCTTC	CASSYSEAQFF	-	-	TRBJ2-1	TRBV7-8
TGCAGTGCTAGTACCCCCGGGAGAGAGACCCAGTACTTC	CSASTPGRETQYF	-	-	TRBJ2-5	TRBV20-1
TGTGCCAGCACGAACAGGATACAAGATACGCAGTATTTT	CASTNRIQDTQYF	-	-	TRBJ2-3	TRBV28
TGTGCCAGCAGCTTCCACGTTCGAGGCAGGAACGACTATGGCTACACCTTC	CASSFHVRGRNDYGYTF	-	-	TRBJ1-2	TRBV7-9
TGTGCCAGCAGCTTAATAGGGCACCGCTACCAAGAGACCCAGTACTTC	CASSLIGHRYQETQYF	-	-	TRBJ2-5	TRBV7-9
TGTGCCAGCAGCCAAGATGGCAGGGAGACTGAAGCTTTCTTT	CASSQDGRETEAFF	-	-	TRBJ1-1	TRBV4-2
TGTGCCACCAGCAGAGATCGGGGGCAGGGTTCCGTTGAAGCTTTCTTT	CATSRDRGQGSVEAFF	-	-	TRBJ1-1	TRBV15
TGTGCCAGCAGGGGGACAGACATCGCAACTAATGAAAAACTGTTTTTT	CASRGTDIATNEKLFF	-	TRBD1	TRBJ1-4	TRBV2
TGTGCCAGCAGTTTAGTAGATACGCAGTATTTT	CASSLVDTQYF	-	-	TRBJ2-3	TRBV28
TGTGCCAGTAGTATATGGGGTACAAATCAGCCCCAGCATTTT	CASSIWGTNQPQHF	-	-	TRBJ1-5	TRBV19
TGCGCCAGCAGCTTGGATCCGGGTTCGGCCTACGAGCAGTACTTC	CASSLDPGSAYEQYF	-	-	TRBJ2-7	TRBV5-1
TGTGCCAGCAGTTACTCGACCCCCCCTGGGGCCAACGTCCTGACTTTC	CASSYSTPPGANVLTF	-	-	TRBJ2-6	TRBV6-5
TGTGCCAGCGAACAGGGAACCGAAAACACCATATATTTT	CASEQGTENTIYF	few	-	TRBJ1-3	TRBV19
TGTGCCAGCAGCGGAGCATACACTGAAGCTTTCTTT	CASSGAYTEAFF	-	-	TRBJ1-1	TRBV5-5
TGTGCCAGCAGTCGAGGGACAGGGACGGGCGGCTACACCTTC	CASSRGTGTGGYTF	-	TRBD1	TRBJ1-2	TRBV7-8
TGTGCCAGTAGTACCCGGACGGGAAACACTGAAGCTTTCTTT	CASSTRTGNTEAFF	-	-	TRBJ1-1	TRBV19
TGTGCCAGCAGCCAGGCCACCGGGACAGAAGAGACCCAGTACTTC	CASSQATGTEETQYF	-	TRBD1	TRBJ2-5	TRBV4-2
TGTGCCAGCAGCCCCAGGGCCCTCTATGGCTACACCTTC	CASSPRALYGYTF	-	-	TRBJ1-2	TRBV6-5
TGTGCCAGCAGTTACGGTGCGCAAGGGGCAAGTGGCTACACCTTC	CASSYGAQGASGYTF	-	-	TRBJ1-2	TRBV6-2/TRBV6-3